The 7 T cell receptor beta chains presented below share a single source sample, sequenced in a study of chemoradiotherapy in HPV16-positive cancers. Produced via immunoSEQ multiplex PCR; TCRdb's table is partial and in-frame only. The profile shows just over 8,500 clones, over 65% of them singletons. Sampling took place from a patient who underwent chemoradiotherapy. The source of these receptors is a human donor with HPV-associated anogenital cancer.

CDR3 coding DNA: TGTGCCAGCAAGGCCATATCTAGCACAGATACGCAGTATTTT. Amino acid sequence: CASKAISSTDTQYF. This chain joins TRBV6-1 and TRBJ2-3; D ambiguous. This CDR3 has 14 residues. Trimming stripped 7 bases from V and 0 bases from J, with 11 bases between. Germline-derived CDR1 and CDR2 are MNHNS and SASEGT.

This chain connects TRBV10-3 to TRBJ1-1; D might be TRBD1 (6 bases). The CDR3 consists of 15 residues. Between the trimmed V and J ends, which lost 0 bases and 1 base, there was a span of 9 bases. Germline CDR1 reads ENHRY; CDR2 reads SYGVKD. CDR3 loop: CAISESGAENTEAFF. Written as DNA, the CDR3 is TGTGCCATCAGTGAGTCGGGGGCCGAGAACACTGAAGCTTTCTTT.

The CDR3 nucleotides read TGTGCCAGCAGCTTAAGTCCACGACCGGGACAGGGCCCGAACACTGAAGCTTTCTTT. Protein sequence: CASSLSPRPGQGPNTEAFF. The chain carries TRBV11-2 and TRBJ1-1; TRBD1 agrees at 9 bases. Unmatched junction bases numbered 14, after V lost 2 bases and J lost 1 base. The germline gives CDR1 SGHAT, CDR2 FQNNGV. The length of the CDR3 is 19 residues.

By frequency in the sample, this clone is medium-sized. This chain connects TRBV5-1 to TRBJ2-7; the match to TRBD2 covers 8 bases. Trimming cost V 0 bases and J 3 bases; bases outside gene matches: 2. Germline V gene data show CDR1 as SGHRS and CDR2 as YFSETQ. This CDR3 contains 14 residues. In DNA form, the CDR3 reads TGCGCCAGCAGCTTGGCGGGAGGGCTCTACGAGCAGTACTTC. Translating gives CASSLAGGLYEQYF.

The V and J genes are TRBV4-3 and TRBJ1-3, with D hard to call. Germline loops: CDR1 LGHNA, CDR2 YSLEER. The CDR3 has 16 residues. The V end was cut by 0 bases, the J end by 0 bases, with 9 bases between. In DNA, the CDR3 is TGCGCCAGCAGCCAAGACCGACTGGACTCTGGAAACACCATATATTTT. Protein product: CASSQDRLDSGNTIYF.

This clone was counted a few times. The gene calls are TRBV6-5 and TRBJ1-1, with TRBD1 matching over 9 bases. The germline V gene encodes CDR1 MNHEY and CDR2 SVGAGI. The CDR3 loop spans 14 amino acids. J was trimmed by 1 base and V by 8 bases; bases with no gene match: 5. This chain's CDR3 is CASCHRGRNTEAFF. CDR3 nucleotides: TGTGCCAGCTGCCACAGGGGGCGGAACACTGAAGCTTTCTTT.

This clone came up a few times. The chain has TRBV19 and TRBJ1-1; D is unclear. Trimming took 0 bases from V and 0 from J, leaving 8 bases between them. The CDR3 runs 15 residues. Germline loops: CDR1 LNHDA, CDR2 SQIVND (reference sequence). DNA of the CDR3: TGTGCCAGTAGTATAGAGATCGGGGTGAACACTGAAGCTTTCTTT. This translates into CASSIEIGVNTEAFF.